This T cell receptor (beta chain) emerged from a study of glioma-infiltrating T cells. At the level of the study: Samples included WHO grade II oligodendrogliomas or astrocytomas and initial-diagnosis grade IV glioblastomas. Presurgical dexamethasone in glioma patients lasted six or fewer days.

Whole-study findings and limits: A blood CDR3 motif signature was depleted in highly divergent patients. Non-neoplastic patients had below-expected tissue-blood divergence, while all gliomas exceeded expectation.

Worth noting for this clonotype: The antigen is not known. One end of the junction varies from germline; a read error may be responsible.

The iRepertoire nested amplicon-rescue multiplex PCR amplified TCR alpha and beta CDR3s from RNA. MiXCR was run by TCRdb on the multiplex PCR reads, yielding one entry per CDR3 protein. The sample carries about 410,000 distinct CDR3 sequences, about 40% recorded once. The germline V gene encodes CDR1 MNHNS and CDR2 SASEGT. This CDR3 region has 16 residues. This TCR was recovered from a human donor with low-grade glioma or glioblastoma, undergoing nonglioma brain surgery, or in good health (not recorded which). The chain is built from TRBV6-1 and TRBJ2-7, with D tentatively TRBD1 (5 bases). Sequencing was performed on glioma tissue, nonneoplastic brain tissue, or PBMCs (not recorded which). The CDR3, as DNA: TGTGCCAGCAGTTTCCTCTTCAGGGCCCCAACCTACGAGCAGCACTTC. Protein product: CASSFLFRAPTYEQHF.